Given below is one T cell receptor (beta chain) in context. This clone was detected only a few times. This clone's antigen is unknown. There are no base qualities to consult, and no much larger clone falls within one base. This entry comes from a study of cytomegalovirus exposure and HLA in healthy donors (dated by TCRdb to 2015 to 2018). The study in broad terms: An earlier analysis of under 600 of the donors reported roughly 270 Gb of sequence data and roughly 100 million unique TCR beta sequences from some 180 million T cells. Roughly 310 gigabases of sequencing data and 70 million to 100 million unique TCR sequences were included in an early release covering about 700 HLA-typed donors. Of the 300 to 500 genotyped donors, less than 90% were placed in the genetic ancestry cluster associated with self-reported Caucasian donors. The aim of the study was to test whether cataloging public T cell receptors could identify signatures of past pathogen exposure. The study used immunosequencing to profile the T cell repertoires of approximately 650 subjects and linked those repertoires to cytomegalovirus serostatus. Along with the approximately 650-subject first cohort, a separate validation cohort of about 110 different subjects was used. High-throughput TCR immunosequencing, statistical association of individual TCRs with disease status, and machine learning were combined to predict cytomegalovirus infection status. A later analysis re-analyzed previously published TCR beta repertoires from approximately 700 donors and added high-resolution HLA genotyping to study TCR occurrence patterns. The later analysis used no new phenotypic data to find candidate immune exposures, relying instead on TCR beta sequences and their occurrence across donors. In an earlier analysis of about 590 of the donors, high-throughput TCR beta sequencing was used to judge whether each TCR beta V gene segment behaved as functional or pseudogenic. Donor age, sex, ethnicity and CMV serostatus were compiled alongside the repertoire data. A later genetic analysis used genome-wide SNP genotypes for about 55% of the 666 donors, treating that subset as a discovery cohort. Every repertoire in the discovery cohort had been generated on one and the same sequencing platform. Both class I and class II loci were covered by HLA typing, at four-digit resolution. Typing coverage differed by locus: A, B, C, DRB1 and DQB1 were typed in about 620-630 donors, DQA1 in approximately 520, DPA1 in around 580, and DPB1 in 472. Roughly five DR-DQ haplotypes were treated as single units for association and clustering because of strong linkage in the cohort. Across approximately 400 genotyped donors of the cohort, an average of about 240,000 unique TCR beta nucleotide sequences per donor were sequenced, and roughly 18% of those sequences were non-productive.

Overall study results and their limits: Correlated functional status among segregating V segments might be attributable to linkage disequilibrium, but an unknown experimental factor could not be ruled out. In vitro tests confirmed that a few of the cytomegalovirus-associated TCR beta chains recognize cytomegalovirus antigens. The sequencing pipeline was judged likely to have produced a cluster of highly shared sequence variants as a technical artifact. In a later analysis, TCR association rates were found to vary across HLA loci, with the most associated TCRs seen for DRB1 alleles and the fewest for HLA-C alleles. The study gave a list of 150 to 200 TCR beta chains associated with cytomegalovirus. A later analysis associated 16,951 TCR beta sequences with specific HLA alleles at a false discovery rate of 0.05. This cohort had only TCR beta chains sequenced, and the lack of alpha or paired-chain data limited which features could be detected. A further reported finding was that TCR beta sequences accurately predicted the HLA-A and HLA-B alleles for most subjects in the first cohort. Across donors, most TCR sequences were observed very rarely, whereas some public TCRs were present in many individuals. According to the authors, the approach could potentially be generalized to other disease states and immunological phenotypes. Compared with equally common non-associated chains, HLA-associated TCR beta chains in a later analysis were more clonally expanded and had lower generation probabilities. The only immune exposure information available for the cohort was CMV serostatus. Sequencing depth was assumed to be roughly uniform across donors in the presence/absence analyses, though that assumption may not hold. Broadly in line with IMGT annotations, most TCR beta V segments showed up in productive rearrangements about 87% or about 30% of the time in an earlier analysis of 587 of the donors. An association between a missense DCLRE1C variant and V-gene and J-gene trimming of TCR beta chains was found in a later genetic analysis and replicated in an independent cohort. Compared with the 666-donor mean, donors in an Asian-associated ancestry cluster had fewer N-insertions in productive TCRs, according to a later genetic analysis. Some IMGT-functional V segments, including TRBV6-2 and TRBV6-3, could not be distinguished by the 87-base-pair reads and were therefore excluded. Because HLA typing was missing for some donors at each locus, association tests included only the typed subset. According to a later analysis, parvovirus B19, influenza, CMV and Epstein-Barr virus appeared linked to several top co-occurrence clusters. Because counts were too low, about 18 rarely observed V segments, including chromosome 9 orphons, were excluded from the earlier analysis of under 650 of the donors. The classifier was reported to diagnose cytomegalovirus status with high specificity and sensitivity in both the original cohort and the validation cohort. According to a later analysis, most CMV-associated TCR beta chains appeared to be HLA-restricted, and the HLA associations seemed to be driven largely by CMV exposure. When HLA alleles, especially DR and DQ, strongly co-occurred, attributing TCR associations to individual alleles was difficult.

The CDR3 starts with the cysteine, ends with the phenylalanine, and has 15 residues. Only the CDR3 DNA is retained, 45 bases long and in frame from the first base. The germline V gene (reference sequence) sets CDR1 to MNHEY and CDR2 to SMNVEV. V is cut by 5 bases and J by 0 bases, and the space between the germline ends is 11 bases. The cohort consisted of fewer than 700 healthy bone marrow donors. All cohort members were sampled while nominally healthy, although unrecorded immune exposures were likely present. The donor tested CMV seropositive, placing the donor among the 289 seropositive members of the cohort. A peripheral blood sample was provided by each donor, and peripheral blood mononuclear cells were used for TCR beta sequencing. The Qiagen DNeasy Blood Extraction Kit was used to extract genomic DNA from the blood cell samples. The library was made by the immunoSEQ multiplex PCR assay. For the multiplex PCR, a mixture combining 60 forward primers for TCR Vbeta segments and 13 reverse primers for TCR Jbeta segments was used. A multiplex PCR assay on genomic DNA amplified the CDR3 region of rearranged TCR beta genes. The amplified TCR beta libraries were sequenced on the Illumina HiSeq System as 87-base-pair reads. In the source study's methods: Across the 500 to 750 repertoires, a later analysis counted roughly 84 million unique TCR beta chains, roughly 11 million of which were shared by at least two donors. Raw reads were error-corrected and collapsed into unique sequences by a nearest-neighbor algorithm in which closely related sequences were merged to remove PCR and sequencing errors. Alignment of CDR3 sequences to IMGT reference sequences was used to assign V, D and J gene segments. For a sequence to be retained, a match of at least six nucleotides was required to both a V gene segment and a J gene segment. A rearrangement counted as productive if the CDR3 had no stop codons and remained in frame with V and J, and every other rearrangement counted as non-productive. CDR3 was defined by IMGT convention, running from the second conserved V-encoded cysteine to the conserved J-encoded phenylalanine. The earlier analysis of more than 450 of the donors excluded sequences that lacked an unambiguous match to a single V gene segment. An earlier analysis of approximately 590 of the donors classified V segments as functional when productive rearrangements were above 56.7% and as segregating when the standard deviation between donors was above 5%. To diagnose cytomegalovirus status from the catalog of TCR beta chain sequences, a statistical classification framework was built. In a later analysis, V and J genes were assigned by comparing TCR nucleotide sequences against IMGT/GENE-DB human TR gene sequences. Using the TCRdist pipeline, a later analysis assigned CDR3 sequences along with most-parsimonious VDJ recombination scenarios. A later analysis defined each TCR beta chain by its CDR3 amino acid sequence plus V-gene family, and excluded reads lacking a unique V-gene family. To address suspected cross-contamination and a sequencing artifact, a later analysis removed roughly 580 highly shared, low-generation-probability nucleotide sequences. In a later analysis, a clonal expansion index was calculated for each public chain from normalized within-repertoire ranks of inferred template counts. In a later analysis, generation probabilities were computed with a VDJ recombination model fitted to out-of-frame rearrangements, and the resulting probabilities were checked against IGoR. In a later analysis, TCR-TCR, TCR-HLA and TCR-CMV co-occurrence was scored with hypergeometric tests, and a repertoire-size bias correction was applied to TCR pairs. In a later analysis, false discovery rates were estimated by permuting HLA or CMV assignments 20 times. In a later analysis, co-occurring TCRs were grouped with DBSCAN, and TCRdist sequence similarity was added when clustering was performed within HLA-allele-positive subsets. For co-occurrence clustering, repertoires with fewer than 30,000 or more than 120,000 public chains were excluded, along with five or six repertoires with anomalous nucleotide sharing. The table was pulled from immuneACCESS by TCRdb, which kept in-frame rearrangements only. Such tables lose some clones; where checked, under half of the loss comes from unresolved V genes, and the rest has no known cause. The V and J calls and clone size are taken from that table; D and trimming were inferred from the DNA. The table for this sample lists 130,000 to 150,000 clones; about 79% of them were counted only once. The ten largest account for 4.1% of the sample.

The rearranged segments are TRBV27 and TRBJ2-1; the D gene is unclear. The sequence was collected from a man in his forties in good health and CMV-seropositive. The sequenced sample was PBMCs. The CDR3 sequence is CASSRWASSYNEQFF. The nucleotide sequence is given as TGTGCCAGCAGTCGCTGGGCCAGCTCCTACAATGAGCAGTTCTTC.